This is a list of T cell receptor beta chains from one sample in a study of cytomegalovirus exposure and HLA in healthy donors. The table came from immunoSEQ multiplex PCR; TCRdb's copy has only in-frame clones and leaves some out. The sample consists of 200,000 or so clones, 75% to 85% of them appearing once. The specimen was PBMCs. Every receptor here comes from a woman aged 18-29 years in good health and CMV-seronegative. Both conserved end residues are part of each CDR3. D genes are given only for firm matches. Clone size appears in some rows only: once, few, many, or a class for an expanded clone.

cdr3_nt: TGTGCCAGCTCGCTAACGGCAGGCGGGGAGACCCAGTACTTC; cdr3_aa: CASSLTAGGETQYF; v_call: TRBV18; d_call: .; clone_size: .; j_call: TRBJ2-5
cdr3_nt: TGCGCCAGCAGCTCGGAGGGGCTATCCTTCTACGAGCAGTACTTC; cdr3_aa: CASSSEGLSFYEQYF; v_call: TRBV5-1; d_call: .; clone_size: .; j_call: TRBJ2-7
cdr3_nt: TGTGCCAGCAGCCGCTCAGAACTAGCGGGACCCTACAATGAGCAGTTCTTC; cdr3_aa: CASSRSELAGPYNEQFF; v_call: TRBV5-4; d_call: TRBD2; clone_size: .; j_call: TRBJ2-1
cdr3_nt: TGCAGCGTTGTGTCCCGGGGAGACACTGAAGCTTTCTTT; cdr3_aa: CSVVSRGDTEAFF; v_call: TRBV29-1; d_call: .; clone_size: .; j_call: TRBJ1-1
cdr3_nt: TGTGCCAGCAGCCCCCGACTAGCGGGAGCCCCCTACGAGCAGTACTTC; cdr3_aa: CASSPRLAGAPYEQYF; v_call: TRBV11-2; d_call: TRBD2; clone_size: .; j_call: TRBJ2-7
cdr3_nt: TGTGCCAGCAGTAGACTAGCGGGGGCGGAGGATACGCAGTATTTT; cdr3_aa: CASSRLAGAEDTQYF; v_call: TRBV6-1; d_call: TRBD2; clone_size: .; j_call: TRBJ2-3
cdr3_nt: TGTGCCAGCAGCCTAGGTCGCTCTGGAAACACCATATATTTT; cdr3_aa: CASSLGRSGNTIYF; v_call: TRBV6-5; d_call: .; clone_size: .; j_call: TRBJ1-3
cdr3_nt: TGTGCCAGCAGTGGTGGGAGGGTCAATCAGCCCCAGCATTTT; cdr3_aa: CASSGGRVNQPQHF; v_call: TRBV6-1; d_call: .; clone_size: .; j_call: TRBJ1-5
cdr3_nt: TGTGCCAGCGGCCGACCGATCTTTTCAGGTGGGACAGATACGCAGTATTTT; cdr3_aa: CASGRPIFSGGTDTQYF; v_call: TRBV2; d_call: .; clone_size: .; j_call: TRBJ2-3
cdr3_nt: TGTGCCAGCAGCTTGGTATATGTAGCGGGAGGGTCTGACTACGAGCAGTACTTC; cdr3_aa: CASSLVYVAGGSDYEQYF; v_call: TRBV5-5; d_call: TRBD2; clone_size: .; j_call: TRBJ2-7
cdr3_nt: TGTGCCAGCAGCTTCCGGGACAGCTTTAATCAGCCCCAGCATTTT; cdr3_aa: CASSFRDSFNQPQHF; v_call: TRBV5-6; d_call: TRBD1; clone_size: .; j_call: TRBJ1-5
cdr3_nt: TGTGCCAGTATCGAAGAGTACTCTGGAAACACCATATATTTT; cdr3_aa: CASIEEYSGNTIYF; v_call: TRBV6-1; d_call: .; clone_size: few; j_call: TRBJ1-3
cdr3_nt: TGTGCCAGCAGCCAAGGAATAAACTGGAATGAGCAGTTCTTC; cdr3_aa: CASSQGINWNEQFF; v_call: TRBV14; d_call: .; clone_size: .; j_call: TRBJ2-1
cdr3_nt: TGTGCCAGCAGTTACACAGGGGAGGCCTACGAGCAGTACTTC; cdr3_aa: CASSYTGEAYEQYF; v_call: TRBV6-6; d_call: .; clone_size: .; j_call: TRBJ2-7
cdr3_nt: TGTGCCATCGAGTCGGGTTCGCGCTACACCTTC; cdr3_aa: CAIESGSRYTF; v_call: TRBV10-3; d_call: .; clone_size: .; j_call: TRBJ1-2
cdr3_nt: TGTGCCAGCAGTTTATCCCGGGAGGGAGAGACCCAGTACTTC; cdr3_aa: CASSLSREGETQYF; v_call: TRBV27; d_call: TRBD2; clone_size: .; j_call: TRBJ2-5
cdr3_nt: TGTGCCAGCAGTGTTCAGGGGAACACTGAAGCTTTCTTT; cdr3_aa: CASSVQGNTEAFF; v_call: TRBV25-1; d_call: .; clone_size: .; j_call: TRBJ1-1
cdr3_nt: TGTGCCAGCAGTTTCCGGGACAGCTACGAGCAGTACTTC; cdr3_aa: CASSFRDSYEQYF; v_call: TRBV28; d_call: TRBD1; clone_size: .; j_call: TRBJ2-7